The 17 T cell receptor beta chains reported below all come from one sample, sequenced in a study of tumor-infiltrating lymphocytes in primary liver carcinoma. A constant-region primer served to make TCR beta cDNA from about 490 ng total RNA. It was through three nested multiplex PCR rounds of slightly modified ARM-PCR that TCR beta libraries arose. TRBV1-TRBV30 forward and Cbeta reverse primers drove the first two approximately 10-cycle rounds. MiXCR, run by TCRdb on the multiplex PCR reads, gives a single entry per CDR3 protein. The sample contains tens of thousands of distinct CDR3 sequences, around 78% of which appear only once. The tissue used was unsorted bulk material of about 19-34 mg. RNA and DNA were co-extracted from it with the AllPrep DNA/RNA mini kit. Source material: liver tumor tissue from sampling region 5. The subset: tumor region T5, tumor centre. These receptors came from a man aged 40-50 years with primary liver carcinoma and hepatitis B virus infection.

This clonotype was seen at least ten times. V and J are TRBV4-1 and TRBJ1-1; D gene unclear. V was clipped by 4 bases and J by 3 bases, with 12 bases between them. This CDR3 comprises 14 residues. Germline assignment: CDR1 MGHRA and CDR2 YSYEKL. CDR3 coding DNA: TGCGCCAGCAGCCCACTCTCAGAAGACACTGAAGCTTTCTTT. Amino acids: CASSPLSEDTEAFF.

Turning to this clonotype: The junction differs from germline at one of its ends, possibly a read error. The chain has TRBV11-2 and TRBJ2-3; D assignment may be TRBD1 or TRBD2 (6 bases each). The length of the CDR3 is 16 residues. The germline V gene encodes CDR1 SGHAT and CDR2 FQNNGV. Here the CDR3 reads CASSLSGDWYMDTQYF. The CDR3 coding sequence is TGTGCCAGCAGCTTATCAGGGGACTGGTACATGGATACTCAGTATTTT.

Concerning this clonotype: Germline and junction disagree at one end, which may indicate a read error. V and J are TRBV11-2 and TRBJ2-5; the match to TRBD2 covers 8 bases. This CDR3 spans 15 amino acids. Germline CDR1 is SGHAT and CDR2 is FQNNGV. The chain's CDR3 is CANQTPGGGKETHYF. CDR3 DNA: TGTGCCAACCAAACTCCTGGCGGGGGGAAAGAGACCCACTACTTC.

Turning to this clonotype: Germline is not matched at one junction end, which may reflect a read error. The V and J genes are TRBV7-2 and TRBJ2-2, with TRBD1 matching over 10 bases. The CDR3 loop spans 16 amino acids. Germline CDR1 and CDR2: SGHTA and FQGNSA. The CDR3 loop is CASSLGGQGNTGDLFF. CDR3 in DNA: TGTGCCAGCAGCTTAGGGGGACAGGGGAACACCGGGGATCTGTTTTTT.

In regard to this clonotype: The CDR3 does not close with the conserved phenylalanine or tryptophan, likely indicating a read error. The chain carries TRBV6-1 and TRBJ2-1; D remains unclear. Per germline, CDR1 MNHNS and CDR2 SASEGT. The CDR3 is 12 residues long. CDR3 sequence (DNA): TGTGCCGGCAGTGACGGTCCGTATGAGCAGTTCGTC. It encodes CAGSDGPYEQFV.

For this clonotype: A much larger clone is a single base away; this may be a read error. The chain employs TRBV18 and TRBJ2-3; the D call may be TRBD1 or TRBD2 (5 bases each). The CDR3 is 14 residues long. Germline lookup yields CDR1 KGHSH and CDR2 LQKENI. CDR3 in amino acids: CTSSLNRGADTQYF. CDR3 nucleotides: TGTACCAGCTCACTAAATCGGGGCGCAGATACGCAGTATTTT. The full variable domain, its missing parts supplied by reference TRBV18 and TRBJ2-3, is NAGVMQNPRHLVRRRGQEARLRCSPMKGHSHVYWYRQLPEEGLKFMVYLQKENIIDESGMPKERFSAEFPKEGPSILRIQQVVRGDSAAYFCTSSLNRGADTQYFGPGTRLTVL.

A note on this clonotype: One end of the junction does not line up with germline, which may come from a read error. In DNA, the CDR3 is TGCGCCAGCAGCCAAGAAAGCCGTGGGGATTACAATGAGCAGCTCTTC. It encodes CASSQESRGDYNEQLF. V gene TRBV4-3 combines with J gene TRBJ2-1; no reliable D call. From germline, CDR1 is LGHNA and CDR2 YSLEER. The CDR3 has 16 residues.

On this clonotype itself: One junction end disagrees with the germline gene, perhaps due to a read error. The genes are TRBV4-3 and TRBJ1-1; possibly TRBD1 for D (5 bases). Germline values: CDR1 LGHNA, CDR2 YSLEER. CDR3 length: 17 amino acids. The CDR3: CAISQVSGGGNPGKTFF. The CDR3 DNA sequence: TGCGCCATCAGCCAAGTCAGCGGCGGGGGTAACCCGGGGAAAACTTTCTTT.

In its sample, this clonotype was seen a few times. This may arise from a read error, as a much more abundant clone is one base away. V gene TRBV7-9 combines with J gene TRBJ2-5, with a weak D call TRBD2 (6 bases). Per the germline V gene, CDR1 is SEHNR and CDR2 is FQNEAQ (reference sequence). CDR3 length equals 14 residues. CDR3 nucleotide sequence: TGTGCCAGCGGCTTCAGGGCTGGGGGGGAGACCCAGTACTTC. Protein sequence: CASGFRAGGETQYF.

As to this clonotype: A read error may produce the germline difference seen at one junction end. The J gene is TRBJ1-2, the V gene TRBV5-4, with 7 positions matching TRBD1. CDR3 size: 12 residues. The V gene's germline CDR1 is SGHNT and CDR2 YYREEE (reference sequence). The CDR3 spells CVSSLDRAGYTF. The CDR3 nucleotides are TGTGTCAGCAGCTTAGACAGGGCGGGCTACACCTTC.

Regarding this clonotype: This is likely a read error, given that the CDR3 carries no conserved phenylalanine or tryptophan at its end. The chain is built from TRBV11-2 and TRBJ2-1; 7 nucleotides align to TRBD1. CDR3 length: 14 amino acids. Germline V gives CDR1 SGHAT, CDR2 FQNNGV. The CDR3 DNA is TGTGGCAGCAGGCCACGACAGGGAGACAATGAGCAGTTCTCT. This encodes CGSRPRQGDNEQFS.

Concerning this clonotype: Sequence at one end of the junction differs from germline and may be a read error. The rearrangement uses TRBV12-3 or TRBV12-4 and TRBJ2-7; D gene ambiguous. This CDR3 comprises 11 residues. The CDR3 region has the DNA TGTGCCAGTAGTTCTTCTTACGAGCAGCACTTC. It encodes CASSSSYEQHF.

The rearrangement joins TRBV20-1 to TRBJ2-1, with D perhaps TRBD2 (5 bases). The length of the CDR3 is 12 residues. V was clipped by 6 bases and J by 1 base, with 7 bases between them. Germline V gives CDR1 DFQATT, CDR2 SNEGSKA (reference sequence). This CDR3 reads CSAEGSYNEQFF. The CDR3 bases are TGCAGTGCCGAGGGATCCTACAATGAGCAGTTCTTC.

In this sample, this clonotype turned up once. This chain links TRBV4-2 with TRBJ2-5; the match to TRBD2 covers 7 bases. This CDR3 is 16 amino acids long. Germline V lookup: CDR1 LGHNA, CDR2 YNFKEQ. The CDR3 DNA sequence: TGTGTCAGTAGCCAAGATCCCCCGGGGGGAGGAGAGACCCAGTACTTC. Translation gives CVSSQDPPGGGETQYF.

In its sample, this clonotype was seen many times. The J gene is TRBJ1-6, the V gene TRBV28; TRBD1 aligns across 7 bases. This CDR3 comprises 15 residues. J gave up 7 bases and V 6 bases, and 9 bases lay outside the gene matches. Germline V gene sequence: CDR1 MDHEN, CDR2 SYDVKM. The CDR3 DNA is TGTGCCAGCAGCTCTTTACAGGGGTGGAATTCACCCCTCCACTTT. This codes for CASSSLQGWNSPLHF. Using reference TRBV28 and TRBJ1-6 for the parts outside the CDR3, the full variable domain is DVKVTQSSRYLVKRTGEKVFLECVQDMDHENMFWYRQDPGLGLRLIYFSYDVKMKEKGDIPEGYSVSREKKERFSLILESASTNQTSMYLCASSSLQGWNSPLHFGNGTRLTVT.

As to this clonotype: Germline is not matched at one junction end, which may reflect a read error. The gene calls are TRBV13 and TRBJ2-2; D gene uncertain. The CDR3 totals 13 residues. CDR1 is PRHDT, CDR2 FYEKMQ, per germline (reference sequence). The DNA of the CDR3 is TGTGTCAGCAGTCGTCTAGGAACCGGGGAGCTGTTTTTT. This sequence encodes CVSSRLGTGELFF.

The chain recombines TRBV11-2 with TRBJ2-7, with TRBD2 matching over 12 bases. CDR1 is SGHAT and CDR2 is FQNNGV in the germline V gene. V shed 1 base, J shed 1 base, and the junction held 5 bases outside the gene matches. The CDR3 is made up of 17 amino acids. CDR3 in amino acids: CASSLVPSGRASYEQYF. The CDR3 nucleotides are TGTGCCAGCAGCTTAGTCCCTAGCGGGAGGGCTTCCTACGAGCAGTACTTC.